Listed below are T cell receptor beta chains from one sample, sequenced in a study of radiation and T cells in renal cell carcinoma. Profiling relied on immunoSEQ multiplex PCR, and the TCRdb table lists in-frame clones only, not all of them. The sample has more than 75,000 clones; 70% to 85% are singletons. The sequenced sample was blood, obtained from a patient whose treatment included radiotherapy and nephrectomy. These receptors came from a man between 60 and 75 years old with renal cell carcinoma. The CDR3 runs from the conserved cysteine through the conserved F or W. The D gene is left open where the match is weak. Rows give clone size only sometimes, using once, few, many, or a class for an expanded clone.

v_gene: TRBV25-1; d_gene: TRBD1; j_gene: TRBJ1-6; abundance: -; CDR3aa: CASTDRGYNSPLHF; CDR3nt: TGTGCCAGCACAGACAGGGGGTACAATTCACCCCTCCACTTT
v_gene: TRBV9; d_gene: -; j_gene: TRBJ2-4; abundance: -; CDR3aa: CASSVDGAKNIQYF; CDR3nt: TGTGCCAGCAGCGTAGATGGCGCCAAAAACATTCAGTACTTC
v_gene: TRBV21-1; d_gene: -; j_gene: TRBJ2-7; abundance: -; CDR3aa: CASSLTSRDSESSYEQYF; CDR3nt: TGTGCCAGCAGCTTAACATCCAGGGACAGCGAAAGCTCCTACGAGCAGTACTTC
v_gene: TRBV5-1; d_gene: -; j_gene: TRBJ2-1; abundance: -; CDR3aa: CASSTIMGNNEQFF; CDR3nt: TGCGCCAGCAGCACCATAATGGGGAACAATGAGCAGTTCTTC
v_gene: TRBV29-1; d_gene: -; j_gene: TRBJ2-3; abundance: -; CDR3aa: CSVESGLTDTQYF; CDR3nt: TGCAGCGTTGAGTCTGGGCTTACGGATACGCAGTATTTT
v_gene: TRBV6-5; d_gene: -; j_gene: TRBJ2-7; abundance: -; CDR3aa: CASSYSLSGPREQYF; CDR3nt: TGTGCCAGCAGTTACAGTCTGAGCGGGCCACGAGAGCAGTACTTC
v_gene: TRBV9; d_gene: TRBD2; j_gene: TRBJ2-2; abundance: -; CDR3aa: CASSVGLAGPLGDGELFF; CDR3nt: TGTGCCAGCAGCGTAGGACTAGCGGGACCCTTGGGTGACGGGGAGCTGTTTTTT
v_gene: TRBV5-1; d_gene: -; j_gene: TRBJ2-3; abundance: -; CDR3aa: CASSLITPHTDTQYF; CDR3nt: TGCGCCAGCAGCTTAATCACCCCACACACAGATACGCAGTATTTT
v_gene: TRBV10-1; d_gene: TRBD2; j_gene: TRBJ2-7; abundance: -; CDR3aa: CASSERLASYEQYF; CDR3nt: TGCGCCAGCAGTGAAAGACTAGCGTCCTACGAGCAGTACTTC
v_gene: TRBV19; d_gene: -; j_gene: TRBJ2-6; abundance: -; CDR3aa: CASHGLRASSGANVLTF; CDR3nt: TGTGCCAGTCACGGTTTGAGGGCTAGCTCTGGGGCCAACGTCCTGACTTTC
v_gene: TRBV4-2; d_gene: TRBD2; j_gene: TRBJ2-1; abundance: -; CDR3aa: CASSQDFSGRPSSYNEQFF; CDR3nt: TGTGCCAGCAGCCAAGATTTTAGCGGGAGGCCAAGCTCCTACAATGAGCAGTTCTTC
v_gene: TRBV19; d_gene: -; j_gene: TRBJ1-2; abundance: -; CDR3aa: CASSARESNYGYTF; CDR3nt: TGTGCCAGTAGTGCGCGGGAATCTAACTATGGCTACACCTTC
v_gene: TRBV6-5; d_gene: -; j_gene: TRBJ1-5; abundance: few; CDR3aa: CASSVDRNQPQHF; CDR3nt: TGTGCCAGCAGTGTTGACAGGAATCAGCCCCAGCATTTT
v_gene: TRBV7-2; d_gene: -; j_gene: TRBJ2-3; abundance: -; CDR3aa: CASKGGASTDTQYF; CDR3nt: TGTGCCAGCAAGGGCGGAGCTAGCACAGATACGCAGTATTTT
v_gene: TRBV19; d_gene: -; j_gene: TRBJ1-5; abundance: -; CDR3aa: CASSMLSGKEAQPQHF; CDR3nt: TGTGCCAGTAGTATGTTGTCCGGTAAGGAGGCTCAGCCCCAGCATTTT
v_gene: TRBV5-1; d_gene: -; j_gene: TRBJ2-3; abundance: -; CDR3aa: CASTKSSVASTDTQYF; CDR3nt: TGCGCCAGCACCAAGTCTAGCGTAGCGTCCACAGATACGCAGTATTTT
v_gene: TRBV28; d_gene: -; j_gene: TRBJ2-2; abundance: -; CDR3aa: CATELFLTGELFF; CDR3nt: TGTGCCACAGAGCTGTTTTTAACCGGGGAGCTGTTTTTT
v_gene: TRBV7-8; d_gene: -; j_gene: TRBJ2-4; abundance: -; CDR3aa: CASSLGAAKNIQYF; CDR3nt: TGTGCCAGCAGCTTAGGGGCAGCCAAAAACATTCAGTACTTC
v_gene: TRBV13; d_gene: TRBD1; j_gene: TRBJ2-1; abundance: -; CDR3aa: CASAWAGGPYNEQFF; CDR3nt: TGTGCCAGCGCATGGGCAGGGGGCCCCTACAATGAGCAGTTCTTC
v_gene: TRBV7-2; d_gene: TRBD1; j_gene: TRBJ2-4; abundance: -; CDR3aa: CASENRGLAKNIQYF; CDR3nt: TGTGCCAGCGAAAACAGGGGCTTAGCCAAAAACATTCAGTACTTC
v_gene: TRBV9; d_gene: -; j_gene: TRBJ2-3; abundance: -; CDR3aa: CASGSGSTDTQYF; CDR3nt: TGTGCCAGCGGGAGCGGGAGCACAGATACGCAGTATTTT
v_gene: TRBV27; d_gene: -; j_gene: TRBJ1-1; abundance: -; CDR3aa: CASSSQLLMNTEAFF; CDR3nt: TGTGCCAGCAGTTCCCAGCTTCTCATGAACACTGAAGCTTTCTTT
v_gene: TRBV27; d_gene: -; j_gene: TRBJ2-3; abundance: few; CDR3aa: CASTFPDGVSTDTQYF; CDR3nt: TGTGCCAGCACTTTTCCGGACGGTGTTAGCACAGATACGCAGTATTTT
v_gene: TRBV5-1; d_gene: -; j_gene: TRBJ2-1; abundance: -; CDR3aa: CASSPQGPYNEQFF; CDR3nt: TGCGCCAGCAGCCCCCAGGGACCCTACAATGAGCAGTTCTTC
v_gene: TRBV27; d_gene: -; j_gene: TRBJ2-4; abundance: -; CDR3aa: CASSWKYGQGIDIQYF; CDR3nt: TGTGCCAGCAGCTGGAAGTATGGGCAAGGGATTGACATTCAGTACTTC
v_gene: TRBV7-2; d_gene: -; j_gene: TRBJ1-3; abundance: -; CDR3aa: CASSRPSAEGNTIYF; CDR3nt: TGTGCCAGCAGCCGACCCTCGGCGGAAGGAAACACCATATATTTT
v_gene: TRBV11-2; d_gene: -; j_gene: TRBJ2-5; abundance: -; CDR3aa: CASSLASRWGRETQYF; CDR3nt: TGTGCCAGCAGCTTAGCTAGCCGGTGGGGGCGGGAGACCCAGTACTTC
v_gene: TRBV19; d_gene: TRBD2; j_gene: TRBJ2-4; abundance: -; CDR3aa: CASSIWGLAGTGAKNIQYF; CDR3nt: TGTGCCAGTAGTATTTGGGGACTAGCGGGAACGGGAGCCAAAAACATTCAGTACTTC
v_gene: TRBV10-1; d_gene: -; j_gene: TRBJ2-7; abundance: -; CDR3aa: CASSDSGTGGLYEQYF; CDR3nt: TGCGCCAGCAGTGATTCCGGGACTGGGGGACTTTACGAGCAGTACTTC
v_gene: TRBV4-1; d_gene: -; j_gene: TRBJ2-6; abundance: -; CDR3aa: CASRPPGTGANVLTF; CDR3nt: TGCGCCAGCAGACCTCCAGGGACTGGGGCCAACGTCCTGACTTTC
v_gene: TRBV29-1; d_gene: TRBD1; j_gene: TRBJ2-3; abundance: -; CDR3aa: CSAHRGVVPDSTDTQYF; CDR3nt: TGCAGCGCTCACAGGGGCGTCGTACCCGATAGCACAGATACGCAGTATTTT
v_gene: TRBV6-1; d_gene: -; j_gene: TRBJ1-1; abundance: -; CDR3aa: CASSEMGDTEAFF; CDR3nt: TGTGCCAGCAGTGAGATGGGGGACACTGAAGCTTTCTTT
v_gene: TRBV5-1; d_gene: -; j_gene: TRBJ2-5; abundance: -; CDR3aa: CASSYQETQYF; CDR3nt: TGCGCCAGCAGCTATCAAGAGACCCAGTACTTC
v_gene: TRBV29-1; d_gene: -; j_gene: TRBJ2-2; abundance: once; CDR3aa: CSVDGRNTGELFF; CDR3nt: TGCAGCGTTGACGGCCGGAACACCGGGGAGCTGTTTTTT
v_gene: TRBV4-2; d_gene: -; j_gene: TRBJ2-7; abundance: -; CDR3aa: CASSRGINYEQYF; CDR3nt: TGTGCCAGCAGCCGCGGGATAAACTACGAGCAGTACTTC
v_gene: TRBV2; d_gene: -; j_gene: TRBJ1-5; abundance: many; CDR3aa: CASSGSLSQPQHF; CDR3nt: TGTGCCAGCAGTGGATCCTTAAGTCAGCCCCAGCATTTT
v_gene: TRBV10-2; d_gene: -; j_gene: TRBJ2-7; abundance: -; CDR3aa: CARPGREQYF; CDR3nt: TGCGCCAGACCAGGTCGCGAGCAGTACTTC
v_gene: TRBV21-1; d_gene: -; j_gene: TRBJ1-5; abundance: -; CDR3aa: CASSKGVSNQPQHF; CDR3nt: TGTGCCAGCAGCAAAGGGGTCAGCAATCAGCCCCAGCATTTT
v_gene: TRBV30; d_gene: -; j_gene: TRBJ2-4; abundance: -; CDR3aa: CAWGTTGGKNIQYF; CDR3nt: TGTGCCTGGGGAACTACTGGGGGCAAAAACATTCAGTACTTC
v_gene: TRBV4-2; d_gene: -; j_gene: TRBJ1-1; abundance: -; CDR3aa: CASSQERAMDTEAFF; CDR3nt: TGTGCCAGCAGCCAAGAGCGGGCAATGGACACTGAAGCTTTCTTT
v_gene: TRBV19; d_gene: -; j_gene: TRBJ2-3; abundance: -; CDR3aa: CASSIGAGDTQYF; CDR3nt: TGTGCCAGTAGTATAGGGGCAGGAGATACGCAGTATTTT
v_gene: TRBV4-1; d_gene: -; j_gene: TRBJ2-1; abundance: -; CDR3aa: CASSQELYNEQFF; CDR3nt: TGCGCCAGCAGCCAAGAACTGTACAATGAGCAGTTCTTC
v_gene: TRBV2; d_gene: TRBD1; j_gene: TRBJ1-6; abundance: few; CDR3aa: CASSETGGLSSYNSPLHF; CDR3nt: TGTGCCAGCAGTGAGACAGGGGGCCTGAGCTCCTATAATTCACCCCTCCACTTT
v_gene: TRBV6-1; d_gene: -; j_gene: TRBJ1-6; abundance: -; CDR3aa: CASSADNSPLHF; CDR3nt: TGTGCCAGCAGTGCCGATAATTCACCCCTCCACTTT
v_gene: TRBV7-9; d_gene: -; j_gene: TRBJ2-1; abundance: -; CDR3aa: CASSGRTDYNEQFF; CDR3nt: TGTGCCAGCAGCGGGCGGACTGACTACAATGAGCAGTTCTTC
v_gene: TRBV27; d_gene: -; j_gene: TRBJ1-4; abundance: -; CDR3aa: CASPQNLGDANEKLFF; CDR3nt: TGTGCCAGCCCACAGAATCTAGGAGATGCTAATGAAAAACTGTTTTTT
v_gene: TRBV4-2; d_gene: TRBD2; j_gene: TRBJ2-7; abundance: few; CDR3aa: CASSQDLAGAYEQYF; CDR3nt: TGTGCCAGCAGCCAAGATCTAGCGGGAGCCTACGAGCAGTACTTC
v_gene: TRBV5-4; d_gene: -; j_gene: TRBJ1-2; abundance: -; CDR3aa: CASSLALQGLYGYTF; CDR3nt: TGTGCCAGCAGCTTGGCCCTACAGGGACTCTATGGCTACACCTTC
v_gene: TRBV13; d_gene: -; j_gene: TRBJ1-1; abundance: few; CDR3aa: CASSSGQQPEAFF; CDR3nt: TGTGCCAGCAGCTCTGGACAACAACCCGAAGCTTTCTTT
v_gene: TRBV7-2; d_gene: -; j_gene: TRBJ2-7; abundance: -; CDR3aa: CASSLDHFRDEQYF; CDR3nt: TGTGCCAGCAGCCTTGACCACTTCCGGGACGAGCAGTACTTC
v_gene: TRBV2; d_gene: TRBD2; j_gene: TRBJ2-2; abundance: -; CDR3aa: CASRGTINTGELFF; CDR3nt: TGTGCCAGCAGGGGGACTATCAACACCGGGGAGCTGTTTTTT
v_gene: TRBV9; d_gene: TRBD2; j_gene: TRBJ2-1; abundance: -; CDR3aa: CASSKSGTRLNEQFF; CDR3nt: TGTGCCAGCAGCAAATCCGGGACTAGGCTCAATGAGCAGTTCTTC
v_gene: TRBV5-1; d_gene: TRBD1; j_gene: TRBJ2-5; abundance: few; CDR3aa: CASNPGTGGMETQYF; CDR3nt: TGCGCCAGCAACCCCGGGACAGGGGGTATGGAGACCCAGTACTTC
v_gene: TRBV6-1; d_gene: -; j_gene: TRBJ2-7; abundance: -; CDR3aa: CASRKGQNNYEQYF; CDR3nt: TGTGCCAGCAGAAAGGGACAAAATAACTACGAGCAGTACTTC